The 2 T cell receptor beta chains reported below all come from one sample, sequenced in a study of graft-versus-host responses after intestinal transplantation (dated by TCRdb to the early 2020s). The library was made by the immunoSEQ multiplex PCR assay. TCRdb limited this immuneACCESS table to in-frame rearrangements with V and J called. A share of clones is missing; checked studies link under half to unresolved V genes, and the rest is unexplained. The sample yields around 88,000 clones; 75% to 90% were counted once. Jointly, the top ten make up 15% to 20% of the sample. What the time point label conveys for this sample: cells obtained before transplantation from donor or recipient. These receptors have no known antigen. Sequencing was performed on unstimulated CD8+ T cells sorted from spleen or lymph node cells, taken before intestinal transplant. These receptors all stem from a human donor who received an intestinal transplant.

The CDR3 loop is CASSELAGGRLDTQYF. The DNA for the CDR3 is TGTGCCAGCAGTGAACTAGCGGGGGGGAGGTTAGATACGCAGTATTTT. The J gene is TRBJ2-3, the V gene TRBV2; 12 bases align to TRBD2. J gave up 5 bases and V 2 bases, and 5 bases lay outside the gene matches. The CDR3 loop spans 16 amino acids. Germline V CDR1 and CDR2: SNHLY, FYNNEI.

This chain connects TRBV27 to TRBJ1-5; D is undetermined. Germline CDR1 MNHEY, CDR2 SMNVEV (reference sequence). This CDR3 spans 14 amino acids. V shed 3 bases and J shed 3 bases, with 9 bases lying between them. The CDR3 sequence: CASSFGGNNQPQHF. The CDR3 bases are TGTGCCAGCAGTTTTGGAGGGAACAATCAGCCCCAGCATTTT.